Presented here are 25 T cell receptor beta chains from one specimen sequenced in a study of cytomegalovirus exposure and HLA in healthy donors. PCR used 60 Vbeta primers and 13 Jbeta primers. Data came from immunoSEQ multiplex PCR; TCRdb stores just in-frame clones and leaves some out. The sample consists of 82,000 or so clones, 70% to 75% of them appearing once. Source material: PBMCs. These receptors all come from a woman aged 45-65 years in good health and CMV-seropositive.

This clone has just a few counts. The chain uses TRBV29-1 and TRBJ2-5, with TRBD1 matching 10 bases. The CDR3 runs to 14 residues. V shed 5 bases and J 1 base; nucleotides not matched to a gene: 4. The V gene's germline CDR1 is SQVTM and CDR2 ANQGSEA. This CDR3 reads CSVTGTGAQETQYF. The CDR3 nucleotides read TGCAGCGTTACCGGGACAGGGGCCCAAGAGACCCAGTACTTC.

The chain joins TRBV11-1 to TRBJ1-2, with D possibly TRBD1 on 6 matching bases. Trimming took off 3 bases at V and 8 bases at J, with 13 bases between the two ends. Germline CDR1 and CDR2: SGHAT and FQDESV (reference sequence). There are 13 residues in the CDR3. In DNA, the CDR3 is TGTGCCAGCAGCTTGGGTCGCCAGGGGGGCTACACCTTC. Protein: CASSLGRQGGYTF.

The sample holds one count of this clone. The chain has TRBV6-1 and TRBJ2-2; perhaps TRBD2 as D (6 bases). Germline CDR1 MNHNS, CDR2 SASEGT. CDR3 size: 15 residues. With 9 bases removed from V and 2 bases from J, the gap between germline ends came to 16 bases. The CDR3: CARIDWGENTGELFF. The CDR3 DNA is TGTGCCAGGATAGATTGGGGGGAAAACACCGGGGAGCTGTTTTTT.

The CDR3 DNA is TGCGCCAGCAGCGCCGAGGCAGGGGGCCGGGAGCAGTTCTTC. Its translation is CASSAEAGGREQFF. The chain is built from TRBV5-1 and TRBJ2-1; 8 bases fit TRBD1. The CDR3 has 14 residues. With 4 bases clipped from V and 10 bases from J, the junction kept 10 bases outside the gene matches. Germline-derived CDR1 and CDR2 are SGHRS and YFSETQ.

This clone showed up just a few times. The rearrangement links TRBV6-1 to TRBJ1-3; a weak D match, TRBD1 (5 bases). This CDR3 contains 16 residues. V lost 1 base, J lost 4 bases, and 14 bases lay in between. Germline loops: CDR1 MNHNS, CDR2 SASEGT. The CDR3 reads CASSEGAGMGGNTIYF. CDR3 nucleotides: TGTGCCAGCAGTGAAGGGGCAGGGATGGGAGGAAACACCATATATTTT.

The chain couples TRBV5-4 to TRBJ2-2; 10 bases agree with TRBD2. V lost 0 bases and J lost 0; bases outside the gene matches: 2. Germline values: CDR1 SGHNT, CDR2 YYREEE (reference sequence). The CDR3 sequence is 17 residues long. The CDR3 DNA follows: TGTGCCAGCAGCTTGGGGGGACTAGCGTCGAACACCGGGGAGCTGTTTTTT. Its translation: CASSLGGLASNTGELFF.

The chain recombines TRBV7-9 with TRBJ2-4, with a weak D call TRBD1 (6 bases). The ends were cut back, 1 base at V and 5 bases at J, with 15 bases in the middle. The CDR3 loop spans 16 amino acids. Germline lookup yields CDR1 SEHNR and CDR2 FQNEAQ (reference sequence). CDR3 bases: TGTGCCAGCAGCTTAGGCCAGGGGAAGACTGAAAACATTCAGTACTTC. It translates to CASSLGQGKTENIQYF.

The chain carries TRBV1 and TRBJ1-4. TRBV1 is deemed a pseudogene. This CDR3 region has 14 residues. As DNA, the CDR3 is TGCACCAGCAGCCAAAACAGGGAGGGGGAAAAACTGTTTTTT. Translated, it gives CTSSQNREGEKLFF.

The chain uses TRBV4-2 and TRBJ2-1; 8 bases map to TRBD2. V shed 4 bases, J shed 5 bases, and the junction held 10 bases outside the gene matches. Per germline, CDR1 LGHNA and CDR2 YNFKEQ. The CDR3 sequence is 16 residues long. The CDR3 nucleotides read TGTGCCAGCAGCCGGTCTAGCGGGCGGACTAACAATGAGCAGTTCTTC. Encoded protein: CASSRSSGRTNNEQFF.

The J gene is TRBJ1-4, the V gene TRBV4-2, with 11 bases fitting TRBD1. V lost 4 bases, J lost 7 bases, and 11 bases stayed unmatched. The CDR3 loop spans 17 amino acids. Germline lookup yields CDR1 LGHNA and CDR2 YNFKEQ. CDR3 loop: CASSLGTGGTRGEKLFF. CDR3 sequence (DNA): TGTGCCAGCAGCCTCGGGACAGGGGGGACTAGGGGTGAAAAACTGTTTTTT.

This clone turned up a few times. The DNA for the CDR3 is TGTGCCAGCAGCGTTGGGGGGGCTAGCAATCAGCCCCAGCATTTT. This sequence encodes CASSVGGASNQPQHF. The chain has TRBV9 and TRBJ1-5, with a possible D match to TRBD1 (6 bases). Germline-derived CDR1 and CDR2 are SGDLS and YYNGEE. This CDR3 spans 15 amino acids. V dropped 2 bases and J dropped 0 bases, with 9 bases sitting between them.

The sample holds a few counts of this clone. The rearrangement uses TRBV5-1 and TRBJ2-1; the match to TRBD2 covers 12 bases. The length of the CDR3 is 15 residues. Germline V gives CDR1 SGHRS, CDR2 YFSETQ. The V segment lost 5 bases and the J segment 6 bases; nucleotides outside the gene matches: 6. CDR3 protein: CASSHTTSGGNEQFF. CDR3 sequence (DNA): TGCGCCAGCAGTCATACGACTAGCGGGGGCAATGAGCAGTTCTTC.

The V gene is TRBV7-9, the J gene TRBJ1-4; no reliable D call. The germline CDR1 and CDR2 sequences are SEHNR and FQNEAQ (reference sequence). V lost 5 bases, J lost 4 bases, and 14 bases lay in between. CDR3 length: 15 amino acids. CDR3 amino acids: CASSPEWQINEKLFF. As DNA, the CDR3 is TGTGCCAGCAGCCCCGAATGGCAAATTAATGAAAAACTGTTTTTT.

This clone was picked up one time. The chain couples TRBV30 to TRBJ1-2, with D tentatively TRBD1 (6 bases). CDR1 and CDR2 from the germline V gene are GTSNPN and SVGIG (reference sequence). Trimming removed 4 bases at V and 4 bases at J, with 10 bases between. This CDR3 comprises 12 residues. The CDR3 sequence is CAWNLGGYGYTF. The CDR3, as DNA: TGTGCCTGGAACCTAGGGGGCTATGGCTACACCTTC.

The V and J genes are TRBV4-2 and TRBJ2-3; 9 bases map to TRBD1. The J segment lost 8 bases and the V segment lost 4 bases, leaving 7 bases of the junction unmatched. This CDR3 region has 14 residues. Looked up from germline, CDR1 is LGHNA and CDR2 is YNFKEQ. CDR3 loop: CASSRLTGGGTQYF. CDR3 nucleotides: TGTGCCAGCAGCCGCCTGACAGGGGGAGGTACGCAGTATTTT.

This clone was seen more than once but under ten times. The chain recombines TRBV9 with TRBJ2-1; 8 bases are shared with TRBD2. V trimming: 2 bases; J trimming: 9 bases; junction bases outside the gene matches: 16. This CDR3 is built from 17 residues. Germline CDR1 SGDLS, CDR2 YYNGEE. CDR3 sequence reads: CASSVTHGTRGAGEQFF. CDR3 bases: TGTGCCAGCAGCGTTACACACGGGACTAGAGGTGCCGGTGAGCAGTTCTTC.

V usage is TRBV4-1 and J usage is TRBJ1-2; TRBD1 is a possible D gene (6 bases). Germline V gives CDR1 MGHRA, CDR2 YSYEKL. Trimming stripped 0 bases from V and 2 bases from J, with 10 bases between. The CDR3 runs 15 residues. CDR3 nucleotide sequence: TGCGCCAGCAGCCAAGAAACAGGGATAAACTATGGCTACACCTTC. Protein sequence: CASSQETGINYGYTF.

This clone was seen repeatedly, ten times or more. The rearrangement joins TRBV29-1 to TRBJ1-3; 7 bases fit TRBD1. The CDR3 runs to 15 residues. Germline V gene sequence: CDR1 SQVTM, CDR2 ANQGSEA. After removal of 1 base from V and 8 bases from J, the junction contained 11 bases not matched to a gene. DNA for the CDR3: TGCAGCGTTGAAGGAGGGGACAGCGGTGGTGACACCATATATTTT. Amino acids: CSVEGGDSGGDTIYF.

This chain links TRBV9 with TRBJ2-3, with a tentative D call TRBD2 (6 bases). Germline CDR1 reads SGDLS; CDR2 reads YYNGEE. The ends were cut back, 2 bases at V and 3 bases at J, with 25 bases in the middle. This CDR3 contains 19 residues. In DNA form, the CDR3 reads TGTGCCAGCAGCGTCTCCCTAGATACGGGTCTCGGGGGAACAGATACGCAGTATTTT. Its protein is CASSVSLDTGLGGTDTQYF.

V usage is TRBV4-2 and J usage is TRBJ1-3; D ambiguous. V gave up 0 bases and J gave up 0 bases, with 6 bases separating them. Germline V lookup: CDR1 LGHNA, CDR2 YNFKEQ. The CDR3 is made up of 15 amino acids. The CDR3 bases are TGTGCCAGCAGCCAAGATCGACACTCTGGAAACACCATATATTTT. Translated: CASSQDRHSGNTIYF.

The chain is built from TRBV2 and TRBJ2-1; 7 nucleotides align to TRBD2. The germline gives CDR1 SNHLY, CDR2 FYNNEI. Germline trimming cut 7 bases from V and 6 bases from J; bases unmatched to any gene: 12. The CDR3 runs to 15 residues. CDR3 in DNA: TGTGCCAGCAAACCGGGGACTATCCCTACCAATGAGCAGTTCTTC. This sequence encodes CASKPGTIPTNEQFF.

The chain uses TRBV9 and TRBJ2-5; TRBD1 might be the D (5 bases). V lost 2 bases to trimming and J lost 3 bases, with 8 bases between them. CDR1 SGDLS and CDR2 YYNGEE come from the germline V gene. The CDR3 sequence is 13 residues long. The CDR3 protein is CASSVGHEETQYF. The CDR3, as DNA: TGTGCCAGCAGCGTCGGACATGAAGAGACCCAGTACTTC.

This clone was observed once. The chain uses TRBV30 and TRBJ2-7; 7 bases line up with TRBD1. Germline V lookup: CDR1 GTSNPN, CDR2 SVGIG (reference sequence). This CDR3 contains 15 residues. J was trimmed by 4 bases and V by 1 base; bases with no gene match: 10. The CDR3 sequence: CAWSATGAFSYEQYF. The DNA of the CDR3 is TGTGCCTGGAGTGCAACAGGGGCGTTCAGTTACGAGCAGTACTTC.

The chain carries TRBV29-1 and TRBJ2-7; TRBD2 matches at 7 bases. This CDR3 has 14 amino acids. The germline V gene encodes CDR1 SQVTM and CDR2 ANQGSEA. V dropped 3 bases and J dropped 6; count of bases not matched to a gene: 11. CDR3 nucleotides: TGCAGCGTTGATACGGGCGGGAGTCTGGCCGAGCAGTACTTC. Translating it yields CSVDTGGSLAEQYF.

The chain carries TRBV9 and TRBJ2-7, with a weak D call TRBD2 (6 bases). The CDR3 is made up of 14 amino acids. Between the trimmed V and J ends, which lost 4 bases and 2 bases, there was a span of 13 bases. The germline V gene has CDR1 SGDLS and CDR2 YYNGEE. CDR3 residues: CASSLQGGPYEQYF. In DNA, the CDR3 is TGTGCCAGCAGCTTACAAGGAGGGCCCTACGAGCAGTACTTC.